A single sample gave rise to the 7 T cell receptor beta chains below, sequenced in a study of control samples from healthy donors and cancer patients (dated by TCRdb to between 2020 and 2021). Libraries were built with the immunoSEQ multiplex PCR assay. TCRdb retrieved this table from immuneACCESS and kept in-frame rearrangements only. Not all clones are present; in checked studies, unresolved V genes account for under half, and no reason is known for the remainder. This sample lists some 150,000 clones; around 94% were detected once. 13% of the sample is in the top ten clones. Specimen: blood. The source of these receptors is a man aged 40-49 years in good health.

The chain is built from TRBV6-2 or TRBV6-3 and TRBJ2-1, with no clear D. CDR3 size: 14 residues. V lost 2 bases, J lost 7 bases, and 12 bases lay in between. CDR1 and CDR2 from the germline V gene are MNHEY and SVGEGT. For the CDR3, the DNA is TGTGCCAGCAGTTACATACATTACGGGAATGAGCAGTTCTTC. It yields the protein CASSYIHYGNEQFF.

The chain employs TRBV18 and TRBJ2-1; TRBD2 aligns across 13 bases. This CDR3 region has 22 residues. Germline-derived CDR1 and CDR2 are KGHSH and LQKENI. The V segment lost 6 bases and the J segment 0 bases; nucleotides outside the gene matches: 20. The DNA for the CDR3 is TGTGCCAGCTCGTCCAAAAGACAGGGCTCAGGACTAGCGGGAGTCTCCTACAATGAGCAGTTCTTC. Protein product: CASSSKRQGSGLAGVSYNEQFF.

This rearrangement joins TRBV6-2 or TRBV6-3 to TRBJ1-1; tentatively, D is TRBD1 (5 bases). CDR1 is MNHEY, CDR2 SVGEGT, per germline. V dropped 2 bases and J dropped 8 bases, with 12 bases sitting between them. The CDR3 has 13 amino acids. The DNA for the CDR3 is TGTGCCAGCAGTTACGACGGGGGGATGGAAGCTTTCTTT. This gives the protein CASSYDGGMEAFF.

This rearrangement joins TRBV11-2 to TRBJ1-6; D gene uncertain. This CDR3 contains 12 residues. Between the trimmed V and J ends, which lost 5 bases and 7 bases, there was a span of 6 bases. CDR1 and CDR2 from the germline V gene are SGHAT and FQNNGV. CDR3 residues: CASSHTNSPLHF. CDR3 sequence (DNA): TGTGCCAGCAGCCACACAAATTCACCCCTCCACTTT.

This clone was detected once. The chain employs TRBV4-1 and TRBJ2-5, with 10 bases fitting TRBD1. CDR3 length equals 16 residues. The trim removed 0 bases at V and 5 bases at J, leaving 6 bases unmatched. Germline V gives CDR1 MGHRA, CDR2 YSYEKL. Here the CDR3 reads CASSQDRDRGVETQYF. The CDR3, as DNA: TGCGCCAGCAGCCAAGATCGGGACAGGGGTGTGGAGACCCAGTACTTC.

This chain links TRBV6-5 with TRBJ2-2, with D unresolved. The germline gives CDR1 MNHEY, CDR2 SVGAGI. CDR3 length: 13 amino acids. Deletions cut 5 bases from V and 4 bases from J, with 8 bases between. This chain's CDR3 is CASSPVGTGELFF. CDR3 nucleotide sequence: TGTGCCAGCAGTCCCGTCGGCACCGGGGAGCTGTTTTTT.

The gene calls are TRBV7-2 and TRBJ2-4; D call uncertain. Per germline, CDR1 SGHTA and CDR2 FQGNSA. Between the trimmed V and J ends, which lost 5 bases and 8 bases, there was a span of 13 bases. The CDR3 covers 13 residues. The CDR3 is CASSPSKDHIQYF. As DNA, the CDR3 is TGTGCCAGCAGCCCCTCAAAGGATCACATTCAGTACTTC.